Shown below are 5 T cell receptor beta chains from a single sample sequenced in a study of siplizumab effects on memory and regulatory T cells (dated by TCRdb to the late 2010s). The library was made by the immunoSEQ multiplex PCR assay. In its TCRdb copy, this immuneACCESS table keeps in-frame sequences only and misses some clones. Where compared with another copy, unresolved V genes explain less than half of these, and the others have no known cause. The sample table records around 61,000 clones; around 97% of these occur just once. The ten largest clones add up to 0.95% to 1.4% of the sample. Sequenced sample: naive CD8+ T cells sorted from blood. The meaning of the sample's cell subset or site label: unstimulated naive T cells. These receptor sequences come from a human donor in good health.

CDR3 region: CSGRTGDGYTF. Here the CDR3 DNA reads TGCAGCGGGCGGACAGGGGATGGCTACACCTTC. The chain employs TRBV29-1 and TRBJ1-2, with TRBD1 matching 9 bases. V lost 7 bases, J lost 6 bases, and 3 bases stayed unmatched. The germline V gene encodes CDR1 SQVTM and CDR2 ANQGSEA. The CDR3 runs to 11 residues.

The V call is TRBV4-3, the J call TRBJ1-2; no firm D call. From germline, CDR1 is LGHNA and CDR2 YSLEER. This CDR3 comprises 15 residues. V gave up 1 base and J gave up 3 bases, with 12 bases separating them. The CDR3 DNA reads TGCGCCAGCAGCCAAGGCAGCGGCCCGGACTATGGCTACACCTTC. It yields the protein CASSQGSGPDYGYTF.

CDR3 in amino acids: CASRQGFYSNQPQHF. In nucleotides, the CDR3 is TGTGCCAGCAGGCAGGGGTTCTATAGCAATCAGCCCCAGCATTTT. The rearrangement joins TRBV27 to TRBJ1-5; D might be TRBD1 (6 bases). Germline CDR1 is MNHEY and CDR2 is SMNVEV (reference sequence). V lost 6 bases and J lost 0, with 12 bases in between. The CDR3 is 15 residues long.

This clone was found once. This chain joins TRBV4-1 and TRBJ2-7, with TRBD1 matching 7 bases. This CDR3 has 14 amino acids. Trimming removed 1 base from V and 3 bases from J; junction bases left unmatched: 3. CDR1 is MGHRA, CDR2 YSYEKL, per germline. In DNA form, the CDR3 reads TGCGCCAGCAGCCAAGCGGACAGGCACTACGAGCAGTACTTC. Protein: CASSQADRHYEQYF.

Note on this clone: Other nucleotide sequences in the sample specify the same CDR3. The V gene is TRBV5-4, the J gene TRBJ2-7, with D uncertain. Germline CDR1 SGHNT, CDR2 YYREEE (reference sequence). This CDR3 has 12 residues. The V end was cut by 5 bases, the J end by 3 bases, with 9 bases between. The CDR3 loop reads CASSAGYYEQYF. The CDR3 coding sequence is TGTGCCAGCAGTGCCGGATACTACGAGCAGTACTTC.